These T cell receptor beta chains were read from a single sample in a study of CD8 T cells in ankylosing spondylitis. TCRdb called the 5' RACE reads again in MiXCR, with one record for every CDR3 protein. The repertoire holds 150,000 to 200,000 distinct CDR3 sequences, with approximately 16% as singletons. The sequenced sample was blood, either unsorted or a sorted T cell fraction (not recorded which). These receptors originate from a male donor with ankylosing spondylitis or in good health (not recorded which). Both conserved end residues are trimmed from each CDR3.

v_gene,CDR3aa
TRBV30,AWGLGGLNTEAF
TRBV6-5,ASRPDRAYGYT
TRBV5-1,ASTETGRTNTEAF
TRBV5-1,ASSLQGRETQY
TRBV28,ASSGGGSGTDTQY
TRBV12-3/TRBV12-4,ASRRTDEYPDTQY
TRBV20-1,SARPPPGQGYEQY
TRBV28,ASKGGYYYEQY
TRBV6-5,ASSYSRTGVQPQH
TRBV29-1,SVEGGRGVAF
TRBV5-1,ANSLGGRGTYEQY
TRBV27,ASSAPLGSGSYNEQF
TRBV24-1,ATAQGEYEQY
TRBV12-3/TRBV12-4,ATGTSGIYNEQF
TRBV12-3/TRBV12-4,ASSPAGSTPHTEAF
TRBV20-1,SARDPKGTYEQY
TRBV29-1,SVYGESTNEKLF
TRBV20-1,SADTGGQSYGYT
TRBV29-1,SVEGTGGRQDTQY
TRBV5-4,ASRDQESYEQY
TRBV12-3/TRBV12-4,ASSLLLEGNEQF
TRBV6-6,ASSYSGLAGVYNEQF
TRBV27,ASSLTPPGALGTVQY
TRBV7-9,ASSLDSSGNEQF
TRBV20-1,SAREELAGTYNEQF
TRBV9,ASSVVPGSDNEQF
TRBV20-1,SAHRLDSYNEQF
TRBV7-9,ASSRLDAGLYYNEQF
TRBV20-1,SAVRQGRNSPLH
TRBV11-2,ASSLVGTDQETQY
TRBV7-9,ASTLAGGRAPEQY
TRBV12-3/TRBV12-4,ASSLHSRQETQY
TRBV3-1,ASSQVPYNEQF
TRBV12-3/TRBV12-4,ASSGLAGEGEQY
TRBV5-1,ASSLGEGGDQPQH